This T cell receptor (beta chain) was retrieved from a study of T cells in tuberculosis. Across the whole study: Sequenced TCRs come from CD1B-GMM tetramer-binding T cells.

The CDR3 runs to 16 residues. V was pared by 9 bases and J by 4 bases, with 24 bases between. Germline lookup yields CDR1 LNHDA and CDR2 SQIVND (reference sequence). Sequencing was performed with immunoSEQ multiplex PCR; in TCRdb, only in-frame clones are kept and a portion is missing. Here the sample spans 80,000 to 90,000 clones, roughly 93% being singletons. Sorting used thawed, overnight-rested PBMC stained with anti-CD3, a viability dye and GMM-loaded CD1B tetramer. The lipid loaded on the CD1B tetramers was C32 glucose monomycolate from Rhodococcus equi. Material for sequencing was CD1b-GMM tetramer-negative cells sorted from PBMCs. V gene TRBV19 combines with J gene TRBJ1-2; D may be TRBD1 (6 bases). This clonotype was obtained from an adult woman with latent tuberculosis. Here the CDR3 reads CASGNRATPFSYGYTF. The CDR3 bases are TGTGCCAGCGGTAACAGGGCAACACCATTTTCCTATGGCTACACCTTC. Full variable domain (rest looked up from reference TRBV19 and TRBJ1-2): DGGITQSPKYLFRKEGQNVTLSCEQNLNHDAMYWYRQDPGQGLRLIYYSQIVNDFQKGDIAEGYSVSREKKESFPLTVTSAQKNPTAFYLCASGNRATPFSYGYTFGSGTRLTVV.